This is a list of T cell receptor beta chains from one sample in a study of patients and donors after allogeneic stem cell transplantation. TCRdb processed the RT-PCR reads anew with MiXCR; each CDR3 protein has one entry. This sample has a few thousand distinct CDR3 sequences, with approximately 24% found just once. Sequenced: blood, either unsorted or a sorted T cell fraction (not recorded which). These receptors originate from a human donor who was either an allogeneic HSCT recipient or a stem cell or donor lymphocyte infusion donor (not recorded which). It is not recorded whose cells these are; they may come from a transplant donor. Each CDR3 is given with its conserved first and last residue. D genes are given only for firm matches. Part of the rows lack a size; the others show once, few, many or a class for expanded clones.

D: NA
V: TRBV29-1
J: TRBJ2-1
size: few
DNA: TGCAGCGTTGATCGGCAGGGGGGATATGAGCAGTTCTTC
CDR3: CSVDRQGGYEQFF

D: NA
V: TRBV7-3
J: TRBJ2-3
size: few
DNA: TGTGCCAGCAGCCCCTTGAGTGGGGGTACAGATACGCAGTATTTT
CDR3: CASSPLSGGTDTQYF

D: NA
V: TRBV29-1
J: TRBJ2-1
size: NA
DNA: TGCAGCGTTGTTGAACAGGACAATGAGCAGTTCTTC
CDR3: CSVVEQDNEQFF

D: NA
V: TRBV29-1
J: TRBJ1-2
size: NA
DNA: TGCAGCGTTGCGCTGGGGATCTATGGCTACACCTTC
CDR3: CSVALGIYGYTF

D: NA
V: TRBV7-8
J: TRBJ2-6
size: NA
DNA: TGTGCCAGCAGCTTAACCAACAGGGAGGTATCTGGGGCCAACGTCCTGACTTTC
CDR3: CASSLTNREVSGANVLTF

D: NA
V: TRBV11-2
J: TRBJ1-1
size: NA
DNA: TGTGCCAGCAGCTTATGGAGGAACACTGAAGCTTTCTTT
CDR3: CASSLWRNTEAFF

D: NA
V: TRBV7-2
J: TRBJ1-1
size: medium-sized
DNA: TGTGCCAGCATAACGAACACTGAAGCTTTCTTT
CDR3: CASITNTEAFF

D: TRBD1
V: TRBV9
J: TRBJ1-1
size: NA
DNA: TGTGCCAGCAGACAGGGGGCAGGGAACACTGAAGCTTTCTTT
CDR3: CASRQGAGNTEAFF

D: TRBD1
V: TRBV10-1
J: TRBJ1-1
size: NA
DNA: TGCGCCAGCAACCGGGACAGGGACACTGAAGCTTTCTTT
CDR3: CASNRDRDTEAFF

D: TRBD2
V: TRBV7-2
J: TRBJ2-3
size: few
DNA: TGTGCCAGCAGCTCTGTACCGGGACTAGCTGCAGATACGCAGTATTTT
CDR3: CASSSVPGLAADTQYF

D: TRBD2
V: TRBV7-2
J: TRBJ2-7
size: few
DNA: TGTGCCAGCAGCCTCTTAGCGGGAGTAGGTAACGAGCAGTACTTC
CDR3: CASSLLAGVGNEQYF

D: NA
V: TRBV5-4
J: TRBJ1-1
size: few
DNA: TGTGCCAGCAGCTTGGTGGGGCGAGAGACTGAAGCTTTCTTT
CDR3: CASSLVGRETEAFF

D: TRBD1
V: TRBV20-1
J: TRBJ2-7
size: NA
DNA: TGCAGTGCTCGCAAGTGGGAACCGGGACAGGGAGGGTACGAGCAGTACTTC
CDR3: CSARKWEPGQGGYEQYF

D: NA
V: TRBV25-1
J: TRBJ2-6
size: medium-sized
DNA: TGTGCCAGCAGTGACAACTCTGGGGCCAACGTCCTGACTTTC
CDR3: CASSDNSGANVLTF